The rows below give T cell receptor beta chains drawn from one sample of a study of blood T cell repertoires in COVID-19. Generated by immunoSEQ multiplex PCR, the TCRdb table keeps only in-frame clones and is missing some. The top ten clones hold about 1.7% of a sample with about 290,000 clones, roughly nine tenths of them seen once. Sequencing was carried out using PBMCs or T cells enriched from blood (not recorded which). Source of these receptors: a woman in her forties who had recovered from COVID-19. Both conserved end residues are part of each CDR3. The D gene is left open where the match is weak. Clone size is not always given. Where it is, it says once, few, many or a class for expanded clones.

v_gene: TRBV29-1
abundance: NA
j_gene: TRBJ2-5
d_gene: NA
CDR3aa: CSAAGTHQETQYF
CDR3nt: TGCAGCGCTGCCGGGACTCACCAAGAGACCCAGTACTTC

v_gene: TRBV7-2
abundance: NA
j_gene: TRBJ2-5
d_gene: NA
CDR3aa: CASSLGTRETQYF
CDR3nt: TGTGCCAGCAGCTTAGGAACAAGAGAGACCCAGTACTTC

v_gene: TRBV9
abundance: NA
j_gene: TRBJ1-2
d_gene: NA
CDR3aa: CASSAPSRAVGGYTF
CDR3nt: TGTGCCAGCAGCGCACCTTCGCGGGCCGTTGGTGGCTACACCTTC

v_gene: TRBV29-1
abundance: NA
j_gene: TRBJ2-3
d_gene: TRBD1
CDR3aa: CSAFRDRGTDTQYF
CDR3nt: TGCAGCGCTTTCCGGGACAGGGGCACAGATACGCAGTATTTT

v_gene: TRBV5-1
abundance: NA
j_gene: TRBJ2-3
d_gene: NA
CDR3aa: CASSWRGSSDTQYF
CDR3nt: TGCGCCAGCAGCTGGAGGGGCTCATCGGATACGCAGTATTTT

v_gene: TRBV7-9
abundance: NA
j_gene: TRBJ2-1
d_gene: TRBD1
CDR3aa: CASSPSGQGAAYEQFF
CDR3nt: TGTGCCAGCAGCCCGTCGGGACAGGGGGCGGCTTATGAGCAGTTCTTC

v_gene: TRBV7-8
abundance: NA
j_gene: TRBJ1-2
d_gene: TRBD1
CDR3aa: CASSHLGQAPGGYTF
CDR3nt: TGTGCCAGCAGCCACCTGGGACAGGCGCCGGGGGGCTACACCTTC

v_gene: TRBV9
abundance: NA
j_gene: TRBJ2-2
d_gene: NA
CDR3aa: CASSARGLRNTGELFF
CDR3nt: TGTGCCAGCAGCGCGAGGGGGTTACGAAACACCGGGGAGCTGTTTTTT

v_gene: TRBV5-1
abundance: NA
j_gene: TRBJ2-1
d_gene: TRBD1
CDR3aa: CASSSDRGTYNEQFF
CDR3nt: TGCGCCAGCAGCTCGGACAGGGGGACATACAATGAGCAGTTCTTC

v_gene: TRBV5-1
abundance: NA
j_gene: TRBJ1-3
d_gene: NA
CDR3aa: CASSLAGENTIYF
CDR3nt: TGCGCCAGCAGCTTGGCAGGGGAAAACACCATATATTTT

v_gene: TRBV7-8
abundance: NA
j_gene: TRBJ2-7
d_gene: TRBD2
CDR3aa: CASSLAPGLAGVYEQYF
CDR3nt: TGTGCCAGCAGCTTAGCCCCCGGACTAGCGGGGGTCTACGAGCAGTACTTC

v_gene: TRBV9
abundance: NA
j_gene: TRBJ2-3
d_gene: TRBD2
CDR3aa: CASSVGPTSGRGVDTQYF
CDR3nt: TGTGCCAGCAGCGTAGGCCCAACTAGCGGGAGGGGAGTAGATACGCAGTATTTT

v_gene: TRBV13
abundance: NA
j_gene: TRBJ2-1
d_gene: NA
CDR3aa: CASSFREKSHNEQFF
CDR3nt: TGTGCCAGCAGCTTCAGGGAAAAGAGCCACAATGAGCAGTTCTTC

v_gene: TRBV5-1
abundance: NA
j_gene: TRBJ2-7
d_gene: TRBD1
CDR3aa: CASSWPGQAYEQYF
CDR3nt: TGCGCCAGCAGCTGGCCGGGACAGGCCTACGAGCAGTACTTC

v_gene: TRBV30
abundance: NA
j_gene: TRBJ2-7
d_gene: TRBD1
CDR3aa: CAWDRGGYEQYF
CDR3nt: TGTGCCTGGGACAGGGGGGGCTACGAGCAGTACTTC

v_gene: TRBV5-1
abundance: NA
j_gene: TRBJ2-5
d_gene: NA
CDR3aa: CASSLDSGQETQYF
CDR3nt: TGCGCCAGCAGCCTTGATAGCGGACAAGAGACCCAGTACTTC

v_gene: TRBV11-2
abundance: NA
j_gene: TRBJ2-7
d_gene: TRBD1
CDR3aa: CASSLDRGTPYEQYF
CDR3nt: TGTGCCAGCAGCTTGGACAGGGGGACCCCCTACGAGCAGTACTTC

v_gene: TRBV11-2
abundance: once
j_gene: TRBJ1-6
d_gene: NA
CDR3aa: CASRGTFGSPLHF
CDR3nt: TGTGCCAGCAGGGGCACTTTCGGTTCACCCCTCCACTTT

v_gene: TRBV27
abundance: NA
j_gene: TRBJ1-1
d_gene: TRBD1
CDR3aa: CASTTGGTEAFF
CDR3nt: TGTGCCAGTACCACAGGGGGCACTGAAGCTTTCTTT

v_gene: TRBV6-5
abundance: few
j_gene: TRBJ1-5
d_gene: TRBD1
CDR3aa: CASRYGTAPNQPQHF
CDR3nt: TGTGCCAGCCGTTACGGGACAGCCCCTAATCAGCCCCAGCATTTT

v_gene: TRBV7-9
abundance: NA
j_gene: TRBJ2-1
d_gene: TRBD1
CDR3aa: CASRPYRDRGDNEQFF
CDR3nt: TGTGCCAGCAGACCATACCGGGACAGGGGCGACAATGAGCAGTTCTTC

v_gene: TRBV21-1
abundance: NA
j_gene: TRBJ1-5
d_gene: NA
CDR3aa: CASSKERQGSQPQHF
CDR3nt: TGTGCCAGCAGCAAAGAAAGGCAGGGATCTCAGCCCCAGCATTTT

v_gene: TRBV5-1
abundance: NA
j_gene: TRBJ2-7
d_gene: TRBD2
CDR3aa: CASSLASRTGGLSYEQYF
CDR3nt: TGCGCCAGCAGCTTGGCGTCCCGAACGGGGGGGCTGTCCTACGAGCAGTACTTC

v_gene: TRBV18
abundance: once
j_gene: TRBJ2-1
d_gene: TRBD1
CDR3aa: CASSPSPGGAYNEQFF
CDR3nt: TGTGCCAGCTCACCGTCTCCAGGGGGTGCCTACAATGAGCAGTTCTTC

v_gene: TRBV5-1
abundance: once
j_gene: TRBJ2-2
d_gene: NA
CDR3aa: CASSHGQTANTGELFF
CDR3nt: TGCGCCAGCAGCCACGGACAGACAGCGAACACCGGGGAGCTGTTTTTT

v_gene: TRBV5-4
abundance: NA
j_gene: TRBJ1-2
d_gene: NA
CDR3aa: CASSLDRANYGYTF
CDR3nt: TGTGCCAGCAGCCTAGACAGAGCTAACTATGGCTACACCTTC

v_gene: TRBV15
abundance: NA
j_gene: TRBJ2-6
d_gene: NA
CDR3aa: CATSRDAGFSGANVLTF
CDR3nt: TGTGCCACCAGCAGAGATGCAGGGTTCTCTGGGGCCAACGTCCTGACTTTC

v_gene: TRBV5-1
abundance: NA
j_gene: TRBJ1-2
d_gene: TRBD1
CDR3aa: CASSLLPRDRGDYGYTF
CDR3nt: TGCGCCAGCAGCTTGTTACCCCGGGACAGGGGTGACTATGGCTACACCTTC

v_gene: TRBV20-1
abundance: NA
j_gene: TRBJ2-4
d_gene: NA
CDR3aa: CSAQGRNIQYF
CDR3nt: TGCAGTGCTCAGGGAAGAAACATTCAGTACTTC

v_gene: TRBV6-5
abundance: NA
j_gene: TRBJ1-3
d_gene: NA
CDR3aa: CASSFRQNSGNTIYF
CDR3nt: TGTGCCAGCAGTTTTCGACAGAACTCTGGAAACACCATATATTTT

v_gene: TRBV11-2
abundance: NA
j_gene: TRBJ2-3
d_gene: TRBD2
CDR3aa: CASSLRGLAGGLTDTQYF
CDR3nt: TGTGCCAGCAGCTTAAGAGGACTAGCGGGAGGGTTAACAGATACGCAGTATTTT

v_gene: TRBV19
abundance: NA
j_gene: TRBJ2-7
d_gene: TRBD1
CDR3aa: CASSIRQGNEQYF
CDR3nt: TGTGCCAGTAGTATTCGACAGGGCAACGAGCAGTACTTC

v_gene: TRBV2
abundance: once
j_gene: TRBJ1-1
d_gene: TRBD1
CDR3aa: CASEVQGQGMTEAFF
CDR3nt: TGTGCCAGCGAGGTGCAGGGACAGGGGATGACTGAAGCTTTCTTT

v_gene: TRBV6-5
abundance: NA
j_gene: TRBJ2-7
d_gene: TRBD2
CDR3aa: CASSTPGGSYEQYF
CDR3nt: TGTGCCAGCAGCACCCCGGGGGGTTCCTACGAGCAGTACTTC

v_gene: TRBV7-2
abundance: few
j_gene: TRBJ1-1
d_gene: TRBD1
CDR3aa: CASSLLGTGPTTEAFF
CDR3nt: TGTGCCAGCAGCTTACTCGGGACAGGGCCTACCACTGAAGCTTTCTTT

v_gene: TRBV19
abundance: NA
j_gene: TRBJ2-1
d_gene: TRBD1
CDR3aa: CASRPSGQGADEQFF
CDR3nt: TGTGCCAGTAGACCGTCGGGACAGGGGGCCGATGAGCAGTTCTTC

v_gene: TRBV9
abundance: NA
j_gene: TRBJ1-6
d_gene: NA
CDR3aa: CASSPAAGSPLHF
CDR3nt: TGTGCCAGCAGCCCCGCCGCCGGGTCACCCCTCCACTTT